This is a list of T cell receptor beta chains from one sample in a study of radiotherapy plus CTLA-4 blockade in lung cancer. The repertoire was sequenced with immunoSEQ multiplex PCR; TCRdb's copy has only in-frame clones and lacks some. The data hold about 94,000 clones, with approximately 80% observed a single time. The sample here was peripheral blood, taken from a patient treated with radiotherapy plus ipilimumab. The origin of the receptors is a human donor with non-small cell lung cancer that progressed on radiotherapy plus ipilimumab. Both conserved end residues are part of each CDR3. A D gene is named only where the DNA matches it firmly. Size tells how often a clone was seen (once, few, many) or the class of an expanded clone, and some rows leave it out.

v_gene	d_gene	j_gene	abundance	CDR3nt	CDR3aa
TRBV6-1	NA	TRBJ2-3	NA	TGTGCCAGCTCAGCCTCCACAGATACGCAGTATTTT	CASSASTDTQYF
TRBV28	TRBD2	TRBJ2-1	NA	TGTGCCAGCTCCCTATTTCAGACTAGCGGGTCAGCCTACAATGAGCAGTTCTTC	CASSLFQTSGSAYNEQFF
TRBV6-5	TRBD2	TRBJ2-1	NA	TGTGCCAGCTCAGCGGGAGGTGGAAATGAGCAGTTCTTC	CASSAGGGNEQFF
TRBV2	NA	TRBJ2-1	NA	TGTGCCAGCACCCAAGGTGGGGGGATAATGAATGAGCAGTTCTTC	CASTQGGGIMNEQFF
TRBV6-1	TRBD2	TRBJ2-7	few	TGTGCCAGCAGTGAAGCGGGAGACTGGACTAGCGGTTACGAGCAGTACTTC	CASSEAGDWTSGYEQYF
TRBV5-4	TRBD2	TRBJ2-2	NA	TGTGCCAGCAGCTTCCAGAGGGGAGCGGGAGGTCCCGGGGAGCTGTTTTTT	CASSFQRGAGGPGELFF
TRBV9	NA	TRBJ1-4	few	TGTGCCAGCAGCGTAGCTCCGTTTGGGAGTGGTGAAAAACTGTTTTTT	CASSVAPFGSGEKLFF
TRBV27	NA	TRBJ1-1	NA	TGTGCCAGCAGTTTCGAAGTTTCGGGCACTGAAGCTTTCTTT	CASSFEVSGTEAFF
TRBV28	NA	TRBJ1-2	NA	TGTGCCAGCCTAATCGGTGGGGCCGAAAGTATCTATGGCTACACCTTC	CASLIGGAESIYGYTF
TRBV19	NA	TRBJ2-3	NA	TGTGCCAGTAGTATGTCGAGGGGGGACACAGATACGCAGTATTTT	CASSMSRGDTDTQYF
TRBV19	TRBD1	TRBJ2-2	NA	TGTGCCAGTAGTATTAGGACAGGGCAAACCGGGGAGCTGTTTTTT	CASSIRTGQTGELFF
TRBV7-9	NA	TRBJ2-5	NA	TGTGCCAGCAGCTTATCAGGGGACATTCAAGAGACCCAGTACTTC	CASSLSGDIQETQYF
TRBV27	NA	TRBJ1-1	few	TGTGCCAGCAGTTCCCCCAGCGCTCGGGTGGGAGCTTTCTTT	CASSSPSARVGAFF
TRBV5-6	NA	TRBJ2-5	NA	TGTGCCAGCAGCTTGGTCTGGAGGGCCTCAGAGACCCAGTACTTC	CASSLVWRASETQYF
TRBV21-1	NA	TRBJ2-3	NA	TGTGCCAGCAGCAAAGGAGGATTAGAGCGGACTAGTAGGACCCCGGATACGCAGTATTTT	CASSKGGLERTSRTPDTQYF
TRBV5-5	TRBD1	TRBJ2-3	NA	TGTGCCAGCAGCTTGACAGGGGACACGCAGTATTTT	CASSLTGDTQYF
TRBV30	TRBD2	TRBJ2-2	NA	TGTGCCTGGCGGACTAGCGGAGTAGACACCGGGGAGCTGTTTTTT	CAWRTSGVDTGELFF
TRBV6-1	TRBD1	TRBJ2-1	NA	TGTGCCAGCAGGGACAGGGCTCTTGGAAATGAGCAGTTCTTC	CASRDRALGNEQFF
TRBV29-1	TRBD1	TRBJ2-7	NA	TGCAGCGTCACCCCGGGACAGGGCGGGGAGCAGTACTTC	CSVTPGQGGEQYF
TRBV5-1	TRBD1	TRBJ2-1	NA	TGCGCCAGCAGCTTGGCGGGACAGGGAATCGATGAGCAGTTCTTC	CASSLAGQGIDEQFF
TRBV27	TRBD1	TRBJ2-1	NA	TGTGCCAGCAGTCAAACCTCGGACAGGGGGCGTGATAATGAGCAGTTCTTC	CASSQTSDRGRDNEQFF
TRBV5-4	NA	TRBJ2-5	NA	TGTGCCAGCAGCAACGAAGGTCCACAAGAGACCCAGTACTTC	CASSNEGPQETQYF
TRBV5-4	TRBD2	TRBJ2-1	NA	TGTGCCAGCAGCTTGTCGACTAGCGGGTTTTACAATGAGCAGTTCTTC	CASSLSTSGFYNEQFF
TRBV9	TRBD1	TRBJ1-1	few	TGTGCCAGCAGCGTGCAGAGCGGGACAGGGGGAGTTTGGACTGAAGCTTTCTTT	CASSVQSGTGGVWTEAFF
TRBV28	NA	TRBJ2-2	once	TGTGCCAGCAGTTTAAACGAGAGGGCCGGGGAGCTGTTTTTT	CASSLNERAGELFF
TRBV6-5	NA	TRBJ2-3	NA	TGTGCCAGCGGCACAAACCGGCGGGTCACAGATACGCAGTATTTT	CASGTNRRVTDTQYF
TRBV28	NA	TRBJ2-5	NA	TGTGCCAGCAGTCGAGGTCAAGAGACCCAGTACTTC	CASSRGQETQYF
TRBV7-3	TRBD2	TRBJ2-1	NA	TGTGCCAGCAGCTTAAGGGTTAGCGGGAGCTCCTACAATGAGCAGTTCTTC	CASSLRVSGSSYNEQFF
TRBV7-8	NA	TRBJ2-5	NA	TGTGCCAGCAGCTTAGCGCTCCGAGAGACCCAGTACTTC	CASSLALRETQYF
TRBV28	TRBD1	TRBJ1-2	NA	TGTGCCAGCAGTTTAGGGACAGGGCGGCTGAGGAACTATGGCTACACCTTC	CASSLGTGRLRNYGYTF
TRBV5-1	NA	TRBJ2-1	once	TGCGCCAGCAGCTTGGAGGTCGGGAGCTCCTACAATGAGCAGTTCTTC	CASSLEVGSSYNEQFF
TRBV9	NA	TRBJ2-2	NA	TGTGCCAGCAGCGTAGAAATTCGTGGGGAGCTGTTTTTT	CASSVEIRGELFF
TRBV7-9	NA	TRBJ2-2	NA	TGTGCCAGCAGTGAGGGGGACGGTTATACCGGGGAGCTGTTTTTT	CASSEGDGYTGELFF
TRBV29-1	TRBD1	TRBJ1-5	NA	TGCAGCGTGGGACAGGGGGCCGATCAGCCCCAGCATTTT	CSVGQGADQPQHF
TRBV5-6	NA	TRBJ2-2	NA	TGTGCCAGCAGCACCGGGACTCCGCTGAACACCGGGGAGCTGTTTTTT	CASSTGTPLNTGELFF
TRBV18	NA	TRBJ1-4	many	TGTGCCAGCTCACCAGGAGGTGAAAAACTGTTTTTT	CASSPGGEKLFF
TRBV10-1	TRBD1	TRBJ2-3	NA	TGCGCCAGCAGTGAGGTCAAGGTGGGAACAGGGGGCTTGTCAGATACGCAGTATTTT	CASSEVKVGTGGLSDTQYF
TRBV29-1	NA	TRBJ2-7	NA	TGCAGCGTTGAAGGGCAGGGAGGATACGAGCAGTACTTC	CSVEGQGGYEQYF
TRBV4-1	NA	TRBJ2-1	NA	TGCGCCAGCAGCCAACAAATCGGACAGTACAATGAGCAGTTCTTC	CASSQQIGQYNEQFF
TRBV19	NA	TRBJ2-7	NA	TGTGCCAGTAGTAGGACGGGTATCGTCTACGAGCAGTACTTC	CASSRTGIVYEQYF
TRBV28	TRBD1	TRBJ1-5	NA	TGTGCCAGCCTGGCGGGACAGATAAATCAGCCCCAGCATTTT	CASLAGQINQPQHF